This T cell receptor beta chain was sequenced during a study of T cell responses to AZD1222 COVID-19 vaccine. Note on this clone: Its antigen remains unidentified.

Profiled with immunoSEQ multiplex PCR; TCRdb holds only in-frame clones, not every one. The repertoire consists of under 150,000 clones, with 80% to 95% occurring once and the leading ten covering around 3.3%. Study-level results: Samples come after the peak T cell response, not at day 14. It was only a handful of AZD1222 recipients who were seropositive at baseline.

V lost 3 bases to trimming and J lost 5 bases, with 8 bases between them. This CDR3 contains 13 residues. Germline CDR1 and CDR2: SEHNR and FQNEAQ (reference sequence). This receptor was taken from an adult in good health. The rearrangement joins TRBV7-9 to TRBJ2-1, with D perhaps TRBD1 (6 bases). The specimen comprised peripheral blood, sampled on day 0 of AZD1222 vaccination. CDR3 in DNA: TGTGCCAGCAGCTTCGGGACAAACAATGAGCAGTTCTTC. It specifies CASSFGTNNEQFF.